The T cell receptor (beta chain) described here comes from a study of cytomegalovirus exposure and HLA in healthy donors. The germline gives CDR1 MGHRA, CDR2 YSYEKL. The CDR3 sequence is 16 residues long. The ends lost 0 bases at V and 9 bases at J; junction bases unmatched: 6. This PCR relied on a set of 60 Vbeta primers and 13 Jbeta primers. Generated by immunoSEQ multiplex PCR, the TCRdb table keeps only in-frame clones and is missing some. The data show some 87,000 clones, with 78% seen just once and 5% to 7% held by the top ten. The clonotype originates from a man in his late teens or twenties in good health and CMV-seropositive. Material for sequencing was PBMCs. The chain links TRBV4-1 to TRBJ2-1; TRBD2 matches 12 bases. This CDR3 reads CASSQDPSGRAGEQFF. The CDR3 bases are TGCGCCAGCAGCCAAGATCCTAGCGGGAGGGCGGGTGAGCAGTTCTTC.